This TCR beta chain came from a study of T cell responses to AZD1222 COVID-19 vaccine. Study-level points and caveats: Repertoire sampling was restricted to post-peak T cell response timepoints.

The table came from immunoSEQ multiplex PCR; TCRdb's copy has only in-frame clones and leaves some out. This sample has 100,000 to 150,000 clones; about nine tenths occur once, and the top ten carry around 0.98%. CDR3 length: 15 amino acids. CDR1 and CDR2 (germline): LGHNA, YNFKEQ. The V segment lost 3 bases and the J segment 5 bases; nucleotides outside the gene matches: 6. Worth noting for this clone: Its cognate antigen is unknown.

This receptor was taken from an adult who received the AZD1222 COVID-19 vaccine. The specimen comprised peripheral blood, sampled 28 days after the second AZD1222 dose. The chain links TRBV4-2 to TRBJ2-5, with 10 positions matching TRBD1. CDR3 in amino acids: CASSHPGQGGETQYF. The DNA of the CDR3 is TGTGCCAGCAGCCATCCCGGACAGGGGGGGGAGACCCAGTACTTC.